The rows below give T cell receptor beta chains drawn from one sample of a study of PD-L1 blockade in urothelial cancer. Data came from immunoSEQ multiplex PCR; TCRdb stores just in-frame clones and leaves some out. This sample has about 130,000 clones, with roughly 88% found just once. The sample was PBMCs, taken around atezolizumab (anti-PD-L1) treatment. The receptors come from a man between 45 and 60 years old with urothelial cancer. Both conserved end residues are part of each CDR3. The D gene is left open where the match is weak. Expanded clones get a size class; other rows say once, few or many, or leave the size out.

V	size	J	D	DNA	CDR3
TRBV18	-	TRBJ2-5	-	TGTGCCAGCTCAAGAGATAGAACGAGGACCCAGTACTTC	CASSRDRTRTQYF
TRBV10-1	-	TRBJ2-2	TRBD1	TGCGCCAGCAAAGGACAGGGGGACACCGGGGAGCTGTTTTTT	CASKGQGDTGELFF
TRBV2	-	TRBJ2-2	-	TGTGCCAGCAGTGAGGCAGAGAACACCGGGGAGCTGTTTTTT	CASSEAENTGELFF
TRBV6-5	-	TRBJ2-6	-	TGTGCCAGCAGCCGGAGCTACTCTGGGGCCAACGTCCTGACTTTC	CASSRSYSGANVLTF
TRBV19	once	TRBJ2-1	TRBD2	TGTGCCAGTAGGACGGGACTAGCGGCCAACAATGAGCAGTTCTTC	CASRTGLAANNEQFF
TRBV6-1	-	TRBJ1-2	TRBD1	TGTGCCAGCACCCTAGGGACAGTCTTCTATGGCTACACCTTC	CASTLGTVFYGYTF
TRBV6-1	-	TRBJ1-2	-	TGTGCCAGCAGTGAGGCGGGAGGTCCCTTCTATGGCTACACCTTC	CASSEAGGPFYGYTF
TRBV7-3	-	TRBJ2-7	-	TGTGCCAGCAGCTTAGGAGGAGCAGAGCAGTACTTC	CASSLGGAEQYF
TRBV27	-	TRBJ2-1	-	TGTGCCAGCAGTTTCTCCCAGAGAAGCGATGAGCAGTTCTTC	CASSFSQRSDEQFF
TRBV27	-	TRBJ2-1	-	TGTGCCAGCAGTTCGGGAATTGAGCAGTTCTTC	CASSSGIEQFF
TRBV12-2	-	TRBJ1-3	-	TGTGCAAGTCGCTTACCAAAAAAAGGGACAGCTATCAACTCTGGAAACACCATATATTTT	CASRLPKKGTAINSGNTIYF
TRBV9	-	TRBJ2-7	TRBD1	TGTGCCAGCAGCGCCGGGACAGGGACCAACGAGCAGTACTTC	CASSAGTGTNEQYF
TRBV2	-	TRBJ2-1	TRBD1	TGTGCCAGCAGGAGGACAGGGGCGGTCAATGAGCAGTTCTTC	CASRRTGAVNEQFF
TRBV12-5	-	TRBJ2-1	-	TGTGCTAGTGGTCAAGGTTGGAGTGAGCAGTTCTTC	CASGQGWSEQFF
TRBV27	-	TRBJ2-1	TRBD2	TGTGCCAGCACGGGACTAGCGGGATGGGATGAGCAGTTCTTC	CASTGLAGWDEQFF
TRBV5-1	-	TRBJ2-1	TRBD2	TGCGCCAGCAGCTTGGTTCGGGAATACACCGGGACTAGTTCAGTTCTTGAGCAGTTCTTC	CASSLVREYTGTSSVLEQFF
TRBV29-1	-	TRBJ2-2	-	TGCAGCGTTGGGACAAAGACGAACACCGGGGAGCTGTTTTTT	CSVGTKTNTGELFF
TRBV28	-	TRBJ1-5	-	TGTGCCAGCAGTCGACTTGAACAGCCCCAGCATTTT	CASSRLEQPQHF
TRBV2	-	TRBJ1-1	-	TGTGCCAGCAACCCTACAGGGAACACTGAAGCTTTCTTT	CASNPTGNTEAFF
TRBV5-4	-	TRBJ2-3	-	TGTGCCAGCAGCCTACGGGCAGATACGCAGTATTTT	CASSLRADTQYF
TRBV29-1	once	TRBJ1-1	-	TGCAGCGCCCCAGGGTTCCTGAACACTGAAGCTTTCTTT	CSAPGFLNTEAFF
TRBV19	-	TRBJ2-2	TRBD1	TGTGCCAGTAGTAACTCACAGGGGGTTTACACCGGGGAGCTGTTTTTT	CASSNSQGVYTGELFF
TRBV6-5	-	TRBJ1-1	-	TGTGCCAGCAGTGAGGGCCCGAACACTGAAGCTTTCTTT	CASSEGPNTEAFF
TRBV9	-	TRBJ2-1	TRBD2	TGTGCCAGCACTCGGACTAGCGCTGATGAGCAGTTCTTC	CASTRTSADEQFF